The rows below give T cell receptor beta chains drawn from one sample of a study of cytomegalovirus exposure and HLA in healthy donors. Assay: immunoSEQ multiplex PCR; the TCRdb copy retains only in-frame clones and omits some. The top ten clones hold more than 0.85% of a sample with some 230,000 clones, about nine tenths of them seen once. The sequencing sample was made of PBMCs. Every receptor here comes from a woman aged 18 to 35 in good health and CMV-seronegative. CDR3s include the opening cysteine and the closing phenylalanine or tryptophan. D genes are given only for firm matches. Size is omitted from some rows. Given values are once, few, many or a class for expanded clones.

clone size: NA
D gene: NA
J gene: TRBJ2-1
V gene: TRBV27
CDR3 protein: CASSELGPHNEQFF
CDR3 DNA: TGTGCCAGCAGTGAACTGGGGCCCCACAATGAGCAGTTCTTC

clone size: NA
D gene: TRBD1
J gene: TRBJ1-2
V gene: TRBV18
CDR3 protein: CASSQGTGRGYTF
CDR3 DNA: TGTGCCAGCTCACAAGGGACAGGGAGGGGCTACACCTTC

clone size: once
D gene: TRBD2
J gene: TRBJ2-2
V gene: TRBV19
CDR3 protein: CASSLRLAGGGGELFF
CDR3 DNA: TGTGCCAGTAGTCTCCGACTAGCGGGAGGGGGCGGGGAGCTGTTTTTT

clone size: few
D gene: TRBD2
J gene: TRBJ2-1
V gene: TRBV7-6
CDR3 protein: CASSSGLVGVRGQFF
CDR3 DNA: TGTGCCAGCAGCTCCGGACTAGTAGGGGTTCGTGGGCAGTTCTTC

clone size: once
D gene: NA
J gene: TRBJ2-7
V gene: TRBV20-1
CDR3 protein: CSTPRRGEQYF
CDR3 DNA: TGCAGTACCCCAAGAAGGGGAGAGCAGTACTTC

clone size: NA
D gene: NA
J gene: TRBJ2-3
V gene: TRBV6-6
CDR3 protein: CASDPTGTSTDTQYF
CDR3 DNA: TGTGCCAGCGATCCGACAGGAACGAGCACAGATACGCAGTATTTT

clone size: NA
D gene: NA
J gene: TRBJ1-5
V gene: TRBV4-1
CDR3 protein: CASSQLPPGPRLTQHF
CDR3 DNA: TGCGCCAGCAGCCAATTACCGCCGGGTCCGAGGTTGACCCAGCATTTT

clone size: NA
D gene: TRBD2
J gene: TRBJ2-5
V gene: TRBV11-2
CDR3 protein: CASAGDRGQETQYF
CDR3 DNA: TGTGCCAGCGCGGGGGACCGAGGGCAAGAGACCCAGTACTTC

clone size: NA
D gene: TRBD1
J gene: TRBJ1-2
V gene: TRBV5-6
CDR3 protein: CASSPGDRGNYGYTF
CDR3 DNA: TGTGCCAGCAGCCCCGGGGACAGGGGAAACTATGGCTACACCTTC

clone size: NA
D gene: TRBD2
J gene: TRBJ2-7
V gene: TRBV15
CDR3 protein: CATSYIAGGYEQYF
CDR3 DNA: TGTGCCACCAGTTATATAGCGGGAGGCTACGAGCAGTACTTC

clone size: NA
D gene: TRBD2
J gene: TRBJ2-2
V gene: TRBV10-3
CDR3 protein: CAISEVAGGHTGELFF
CDR3 DNA: TGTGCCATCAGTGAGGTGGCGGGAGGGCACACCGGGGAGCTGTTTTTT

clone size: NA
D gene: NA
J gene: TRBJ2-4
V gene: TRBV9
CDR3 protein: CASSAPAAGDIQYF
CDR3 DNA: TGTGCCAGCAGCGCTCCGGCTGCAGGGGACATTCAGTACTTC

clone size: NA
D gene: NA
J gene: TRBJ1-5
V gene: TRBV28
CDR3 protein: CASSPGSLGNQPQHF
CDR3 DNA: TGTGCCAGCAGTCCAGGAAGTTTGGGCAATCAGCCCCAGCATTTT

clone size: NA
D gene: TRBD1
J gene: TRBJ2-7
V gene: TRBV5-6
CDR3 protein: CASSRSDREKREQYF
CDR3 DNA: TGTGCCAGCAGCCGGTCAGACAGGGAGAAGCGCGAGCAGTACTTC

clone size: NA
D gene: NA
J gene: TRBJ2-2
V gene: TRBV7-2
CDR3 protein: CASSRDSANTGELFF
CDR3 DNA: TGTGCCAGCAGCCGGGACTCGGCGAACACCGGGGAGCTGTTTTTT

clone size: NA
D gene: TRBD1
J gene: TRBJ1-1
V gene: TRBV19
CDR3 protein: CASSIRRGLPSEAFF
CDR3 DNA: TGTGCCAGTAGTATAAGGAGGGGGCTCCCCTCTGAAGCTTTCTTT